The 10 T cell receptor beta chains in this list originate from one sample, sequenced in a study of blood T cells in healthy people across ages. Combining a sample-barcoded 5' primer with a J-beta primer mix, a second PCR ran for 7 to 11 cycles. TCRdb redid the calling of the 5' RACE reads with MiXCR, one entry per CDR3 protein. In the table there are 1.8 million or so distinct CDR3 sequences, about two fifths of which are singletons. Sequencing input: blood. Receptor source: a human donor in good health.

CDR3 loop: CATKEGADTQYF. The CDR3, as DNA: TGTGCCACCAAGGAGGGGGCAGATACGCAGTATTTT. The chain is built from TRBV15 and TRBJ2-3; perhaps D is TRBD1 or TRBD2 (6 bases each). Trimming pared 7 bases from V and 4 bases from J, leaving 9 bases between. CDR1 and CDR2 from the germline V gene are LNHNV and YYDKDF (reference sequence). The CDR3 loop spans 12 amino acids.

The chain employs TRBV11-2 and TRBJ2-4; D is perhaps TRBD2 (6 bases). Per the germline V gene, CDR1 is SGHAT and CDR2 is FQNNGV. The germline V and J ends were trimmed by 4 bases and 13 bases, with 20 bases remaining between them. This CDR3 contains 14 residues. The CDR3 loop is CASSSASTSREQYF. Written as DNA, the CDR3 is TGTGCCAGCAGCTCTGCCTCTACCTCTCGGGAGCAGTACTTC.

This chain connects TRBV12-3 or TRBV12-4 to TRBJ2-5; TRBD1 is a possible D gene (5 bases). Trimming pared 2 bases from V and 5 bases from J, leaving 18 bases between. The CDR3 totals 16 residues. CDR3 protein: CASSLWGRSPKETQYF. In DNA, the CDR3 is TGTGCCAGCAGTTTATGGGGCAGGTCGCCAAAGGAGACCCAGTACTTC.

The chain recombines TRBV20-1 with TRBJ1-2, with D perhaps matching TRBD1 (5 bases). Germline-derived CDR1 and CDR2 are DFQATT and SNEGSKA (reference sequence). Trimming took 5 bases from V and 5 from J, leaving 15 bases between them. This CDR3 contains 13 residues. CDR3 nucleotides: TGCAGTGCTGCCCACTTGAAGGGGTATGGCTACACCTTC. This codes for CSAAHLKGYGYTF.

The chain has TRBV7-3 and TRBJ1-2; possibly TRBD1 for D (5 bases). V was pared by 5 bases and J by 4 bases, with 14 bases between. Per the germline V gene, CDR1 is SGHTA and CDR2 is FQGTGA. This CDR3 comprises 14 residues. The CDR3 loop is CASSLQGDSYGYTF. DNA of the CDR3: TGTGCCAGCAGCCTGCAGGGTGATTCCTATGGCTACACCTTC.

The chain carries TRBV4-2 and TRBJ2-3; the D is unclear. The CDR3 covers 12 residues. V shed 0 bases and J shed 5 bases, with 3 bases lying between them. Germline lookup yields CDR1 LGHNA and CDR2 YNFKEQ. The chain's CDR3 is CASSQEIDTQYF. The CDR3 DNA reads TGTGCCAGCAGCCAAGAGATAGATACGCAGTATTTT.

This clonotype was observed at least ten times. The rearrangement links TRBV12-3 or TRBV12-4 to TRBJ1-2, with D possibly being TRBD1 (5 bases). V lost 5 bases and J 7 bases, leaving 11 bases between the germline ends. CDR3 length: 12 amino acids. CDR3 region: CASSIGTSGYTF. The CDR3, as DNA: TGTGCCAGCAGTATCGGGACGAGTGGCTACACCTTC.

The V and J genes are TRBV18 and TRBJ2-2; 12 bases are shared with TRBD2. After removal of 6 bases from V and 0 bases from J, the junction contained 8 bases not matched to a gene. This CDR3 spans 18 amino acids. Germline CDR1 and CDR2: KGHSH and LQKENI. CDR3 sequence reads: CASSLLAGGPTNTGELFF. The CDR3 nucleotides are TGTGCCAGCTCCCTACTAGCGGGGGGACCCACGAACACCGGGGAGCTGTTTTTT.

This clonotype has just a few counts. The chain is built from TRBV5-1 and TRBJ2-5; TRBD1 matches at 8 bases. The V gene end was trimmed by 3 bases and the J gene end by 5 bases; junction bases not matched to a gene: 9. The germline V gene has CDR1 SGHRS and CDR2 YFSETQ. The CDR3 runs to 15 residues. The CDR3, as DNA: TGCGCCAGCAGCTGGAACACCGGGACAGGCGAGACCCAGTACTTC. Its protein product is CASSWNTGTGETQYF.

CDR3 in amino acids: CASSSVAGTGKVNEKLFF. CDR3 in DNA: TGCGCCAGCAGCTCGGTTGCCGGGACAGGGAAGGTCAATGAAAAACTGTTTTTT. V usage is TRBV5-1 and J usage is TRBJ1-4; 9 nucleotides match TRBD1. With V trimmed by 3 bases and J by 5 bases, 14 bases remained unmatched. Germline loops: CDR1 SGHRS, CDR2 YFSETQ. This CDR3 has 18 amino acids.